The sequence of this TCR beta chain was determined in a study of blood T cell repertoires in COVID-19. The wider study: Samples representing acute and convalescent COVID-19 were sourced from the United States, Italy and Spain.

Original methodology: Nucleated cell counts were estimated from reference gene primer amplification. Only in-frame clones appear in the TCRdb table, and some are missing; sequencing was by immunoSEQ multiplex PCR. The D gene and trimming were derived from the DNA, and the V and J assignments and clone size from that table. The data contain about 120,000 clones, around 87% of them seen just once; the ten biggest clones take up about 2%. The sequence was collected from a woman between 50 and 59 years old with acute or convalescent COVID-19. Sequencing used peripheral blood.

The CDR3 coding sequence is TGCGCCAGCAGCTCGGGTTTCCGGGAGACTCTAGCCAAAAACATTCAGTACTTC. It encodes CASSSGFRETLAKNIQYF. The chain has TRBV5-1 and TRBJ2-4; the D gene is possibly TRBD2 (6 bases). V gave up 3 bases and J gave up 0 bases, with 19 bases separating them. CDR1 is SGHRS and CDR2 is YFSETQ in the germline V gene. This CDR3 spans 18 amino acids.